Below are 16 T cell receptor beta chains sequenced from a single sample in a study of blood T cell repertoires in COVID-19. The table came from immunoSEQ multiplex PCR; TCRdb's copy has only in-frame clones and leaves some out. The repertoire has about 120,000 clones, roughly 85% of them found once; the top ten carry more than 20%. Sample: peripheral blood. These receptor sequences come from a human donor in a cohort sampled during active COVID-19.

This clone was observed once. The chain employs TRBV28 and TRBJ2-5; 11 bases fit TRBD2. V shed 5 bases, J shed 5 bases, and the junction held 7 bases outside the gene matches. There are 15 residues in the CDR3. Germline V gives CDR1 MDHEN, CDR2 SYDVKM. The CDR3 region is CASSLRLAGLETQYF. CDR3 in DNA: TGTGCCAGCAGTCTACGACTAGCGGGGCTGGAGACCCAGTACTTC.

This clone was observed a handful of times. This chain links TRBV10-3 with TRBJ1-5; maybe TRBD1 (5 bases). The CDR3 sequence is 19 residues long. In germline, CDR1 is ENHRY, CDR2 SYGVKD. V lost 0 bases to trimming and J lost 0 bases, with 18 bases between them. The CDR3, as DNA: TGTGCCATCAGTGAGTCCCCTCCAGACAGACTTAATAGCAATCAGCCCCAGCATTTT. Protein sequence: CAISESPPDRLNSNQPQHF.

The rearrangement uses TRBV15 and TRBJ2-7, with 14 bases lining up with TRBD2. Unmatched junction bases numbered 3, after V lost 1 base and J lost 7 bases. Germline V gene sequence: CDR1 LNHNV, CDR2 YYDKDF (reference sequence). This CDR3 has 15 residues. The CDR3 region has the DNA TGTGCCACCAGCAGAGCGGGACTAGCGGGAGTTGAGCAGTACTTC. Protein product: CATSRAGLAGVEQYF.

The chain recombines TRBV7-2 with TRBJ2-1; D may be TRBD2 (5 bases). CDR3 length: 16 residues. Germline values: CDR1 SGHTA, CDR2 FQGNSA. V was cut by 5 bases and J by 0 bases, with 14 bases left in between. CDR3 sequence (DNA): TGTGCCAGCAGCAGAGGGCGGCCTAGCTCCTACAATGAGCAGTTCTTC. Protein product: CASSRGRPSSYNEQFF.

The rearrangement links TRBV5-1 to TRBJ2-2; TRBD2 might be the D (6 bases). Germline V gives CDR1 SGHRS, CDR2 YFSETQ. The germline V and J ends were trimmed by 0 bases and 3 bases, with 9 bases remaining between them. The CDR3 length is 15 residues. CDR3 region: CASSLDGGDTGELFF. The CDR3 region has the DNA TGCGCCAGCAGCTTGGACGGCGGGGACACCGGGGAGCTGTTTTTT.

The V gene is TRBV5-1, the J gene TRBJ2-1; 9 bases match TRBD1. The germline V gene has CDR1 SGHRS and CDR2 YFSETQ. Trimming at V came to 0 bases and at J to 9 bases, leaving 4 bases not matched to a gene. CDR3 size: 14 residues. The CDR3 DNA follows: TGCGCCAGCAGCTTGGGGACAGGGGTTGTTGAGCAGTTCTTC. Translating it yields CASSLGTGVVEQFF.

V usage is TRBV6-5 and J usage is TRBJ2-2, with D hard to call. V was shortened by 7 bases and J by 3 bases, with 9 bases between the two germline ends. This CDR3 contains 13 residues. Germline V gene lookup returns CDR1 MNHEY and CDR2 SVGAGI. The CDR3 DNA reads TGTGCCAGCATCCTGGGCGACACCGGGGAGCTGTTTTTT. This encodes CASILGDTGELFF.

As DNA, the CDR3 is TGTGCCAGCAGTGAAGGAGCGGTCTCCTACGAGCAGTACTTC. The encoded protein is CASSEGAVSYEQYF. The genes are TRBV2 and TRBJ2-7; possible D gene TRBD2, 5 bases. Trimming cost V 1 base and J 0 bases, with 7 bases left between them. Germline CDR1 is SNHLY and CDR2 is FYNNEI. CDR3 length equals 14 residues.

This chain uses TRBV5-1 with TRBJ2-5, with D perhaps matching TRBD2 (6 bases). CDR1 SGHRS and CDR2 YFSETQ come from the germline V gene. Trimming left V 4 bases short and J 2 bases short, with 12 bases between. CDR3 size: 14 residues. CDR3 bases: TGCGCCAGCAGCGCGCCGGGACTTCAAGAGACCCAGTACTTC. Protein product: CASSAPGLQETQYF.

The chain combines TRBV7-9 with TRBJ1-5, with 7 bases aligning to TRBD1. The germline CDR1 and CDR2 sequences are SEHNR and FQNEAQ (reference sequence). J was trimmed by 4 bases and V by 5 bases; bases with no gene match: 11. This CDR3 is built from 16 residues. The CDR3 DNA is TGTGCCAGCAGCCAGTTCAGGGGGGCACGGAATCAGCCCCAGCATTTT. Its protein is CASSQFRGARNQPQHF.

This clone was seen just once. The chain recombines TRBV18 with TRBJ1-1; D gene uncertain. The germline V and J ends were trimmed by 3 bases and 7 bases, with 21 bases remaining between them. The CDR3 sequence is 16 residues long. Germline loops: CDR1 KGHSH, CDR2 LQKENI. The CDR3 nucleotides read TGTGCCAGCTCACCTAACGGAGGTAGCAACAGTGGTGAAGCTTTCTTT. It translates to CASSPNGGSNSGEAFF. The full variable domain, its missing parts supplied by reference TRBV18 and TRBJ1-1, is NAGVMQNPRHLVRRRGQEARLRCSPMKGHSHVYWYRQLPEEGLKFMVYLQKENIIDESGMPKERFSAEFPKEGPSILRIQQVVRGDSAAYFCASSPNGGSNSGEAFFGQGTRLTVV.

The chain has TRBV5-1 and TRBJ1-1, with D maybe TRBD1 (6 bases). Trimming took 0 bases from V and 4 from J, leaving 13 bases between them. Germline lookup yields CDR1 SGHRS and CDR2 YFSETQ. The CDR3 runs to 15 residues. Here the CDR3 reads CASSLAGAGVTEAFF. In DNA, the CDR3 is TGCGCCAGCAGCTTGGCCGGGGCAGGGGTCACTGAAGCTTTCTTT.

The chain links TRBV5-1 to TRBJ2-7, with TRBD1 identical over 9 bases. J lost 5 bases, V lost 3 bases, and 9 bases had no gene match. This CDR3 contains 15 residues. Looked up from germline, CDR1 is SGHRS and CDR2 is YFSETQ. The CDR3 region has the DNA TGCGCCAGCAGCTGGACGGGACAGGGTAGCGACGAGCAGTACTTC. Translation gives CASSWTGQGSDEQYF.

The chain couples TRBV30 to TRBJ1-2; 7 bases align to TRBD1. The germline V gene has CDR1 GTSNPN and CDR2 SVGIG (reference sequence). The ends lost 2 bases at V and 10 bases at J; junction bases unmatched: 10. The CDR3 is 13 amino acids. The CDR3 protein is CAWSYGTALAYTF. The CDR3 DNA is TGTGCCTGGAGTTATGGGACAGCTTTAGCCTACACCTTC.

This chain connects TRBV9 to TRBJ2-5, with 7 bases lining up with TRBD2. V dropped 4 bases and J dropped 4; count of bases not matched to a gene: 10. The germline V gene encodes CDR1 SGDLS and CDR2 YYNGEE. CDR3 size: 15 residues. CDR3 amino acids: CASSPEGVAGETQYF. The CDR3 region has the DNA TGTGCCAGCAGCCCCGAAGGAGTAGCGGGAGAGACCCAGTACTTC.

The chain employs TRBV6-5 and TRBJ2-3; D possibly corresponds to TRBD1 (5 bases). The length of the CDR3 is 15 residues. CDR1 is MNHEY and CDR2 is SVGAGI in the germline V gene. The germline V and J ends were trimmed by 7 bases and 2 bases, with 16 bases remaining between them. For the CDR3, the DNA is TGTGCCAGCACTCCCCAAGGGGTCTTCACAGATACGCAGTATTTT. Translated: CASTPQGVFTDTQYF.